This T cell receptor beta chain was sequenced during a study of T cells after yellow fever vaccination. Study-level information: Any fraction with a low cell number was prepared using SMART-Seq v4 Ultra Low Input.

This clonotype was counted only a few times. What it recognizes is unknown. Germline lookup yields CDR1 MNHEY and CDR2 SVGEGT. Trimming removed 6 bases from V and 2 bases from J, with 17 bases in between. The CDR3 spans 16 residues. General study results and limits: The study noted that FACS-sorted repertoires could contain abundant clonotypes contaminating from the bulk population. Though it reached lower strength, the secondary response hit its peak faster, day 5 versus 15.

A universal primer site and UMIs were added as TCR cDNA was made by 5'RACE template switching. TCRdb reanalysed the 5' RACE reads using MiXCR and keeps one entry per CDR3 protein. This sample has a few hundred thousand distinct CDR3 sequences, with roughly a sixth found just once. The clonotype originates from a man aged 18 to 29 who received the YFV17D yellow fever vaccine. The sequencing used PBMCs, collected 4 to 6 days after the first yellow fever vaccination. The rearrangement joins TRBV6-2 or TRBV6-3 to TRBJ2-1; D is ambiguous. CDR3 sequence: CASSPLSGPPYNEQFF. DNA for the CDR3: TGTGCCAGCAGCCCGCTCTCTGGACCACCCTACAATGAGCAGTTCTTC.